This T cell receptor (beta chain) was profiled in a study of T cells in Graves' hyperthyroidism and ophthalmopathy. V lost 4 bases and J lost 5, with 17 bases in between. In germline, CDR1 is DFQATT, CDR2 SNEGSKA (reference sequence). The CDR3 loop spans 14 amino acids. What was amplified from RNA transcripts were TCR beta CDR3 regions. The HTBI primer set drove a first-round RT-PCR of the TCR CDR3. TCRdb re-called the multiplex PCR reads with MiXCR, one entry per CDR3 protein. The sample shows 300,000 to 500,000 distinct CDR3 sequences, 11% to 15% of them seen only once. This chain uses TRBV20-1 with TRBJ1-1, with D possibly matching TRBD1 (5 bases). The receptor was isolated from a man aged 50 or older with Graves' ophthalmopathy. Sequenced material: blood. DNA of the CDR3: TGCAGTGCTAAAGGGGTCGGCCGGGAGACTGAAGCTTTCTTT. Protein product: CSAKGVGRETEAFF.